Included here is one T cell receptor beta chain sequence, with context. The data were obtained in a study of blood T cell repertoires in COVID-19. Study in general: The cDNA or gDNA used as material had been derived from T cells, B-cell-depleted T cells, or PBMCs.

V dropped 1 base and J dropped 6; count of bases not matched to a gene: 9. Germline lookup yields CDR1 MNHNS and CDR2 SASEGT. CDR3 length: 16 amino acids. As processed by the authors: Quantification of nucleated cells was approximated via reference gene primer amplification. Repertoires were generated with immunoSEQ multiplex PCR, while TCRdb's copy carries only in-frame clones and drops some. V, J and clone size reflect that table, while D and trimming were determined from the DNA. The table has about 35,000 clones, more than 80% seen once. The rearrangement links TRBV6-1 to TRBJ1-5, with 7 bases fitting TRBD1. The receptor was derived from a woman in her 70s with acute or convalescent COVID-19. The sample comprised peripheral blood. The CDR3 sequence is CASSEGPPTGFQPQHF. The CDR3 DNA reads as TGTGCCAGCAGTGAAGGGCCCCCGACAGGGTTTCAGCCCCAGCATTTT.